What follows are 30 T cell receptor beta chains derived from one specimen sequenced in a study of blood T cell repertoires in COVID-19. Sequenced by immunoSEQ multiplex PCR; TCRdb stores in-frame clones only, minus some. The repertoire holds 450,000 to 500,000 clones, 75% to 90% seen once, with about 0.7% in the top ten. The source material was PBMCs or T cells enriched from blood (not recorded which). Receptors were obtained from a young woman who had recovered from COVID-19.

The chain combines TRBV6-5 with TRBJ2-7; possibly TRBD1 for D (5 bases). Trimming left V 4 bases short and J 7 bases short, with 8 bases between. Germline lookup yields CDR1 MNHEY and CDR2 SVGAGI. The CDR3 has 11 amino acids. This CDR3 reads CASSLGREQYF. As DNA, the CDR3 is TGTGCCAGCAGTTTGGGGCGGGAGCAGTACTTC.

The gene calls are TRBV10-1 and TRBJ1-1, with a weak D call TRBD1 (5 bases). Germline V gene sequence: CDR1 WNHNN, CDR2 SYGVQD (reference sequence). The CDR3 covers 17 residues. V was pared by 0 bases and J by 5 bases, with 19 bases between. The CDR3 bases are TGCGCCAGCAGTGAGTCGACCTCGTCAGGGAAAAAGACTGAAGCTTTCTTT. Translating it yields CASSESTSSGKKTEAFF.

The rearrangement joins TRBV11-3 to TRBJ1-1; D is ambiguous. Germline CDR1 reads SGHNT; CDR2 reads YENEEA. This CDR3 region has 15 residues. The V and J ends lost 4 bases and 1 base respectively, with 13 bases between them. The DNA of the CDR3 is TGTGCCAGCAGCTCCGGAGGGTTGGGGAACACTGAAGCTTTCTTT. As protein: CASSSGGLGNTEAFF.

This clone was seen a single time. The rearrangement uses TRBV6-2 or TRBV6-3 and TRBJ2-3, with a tentative D call TRBD2 (7 bases). This CDR3 has 15 amino acids. Trimming cost V 0 bases and J 6 bases, with 13 bases left between them. Germline CDR1 and CDR2: MNHEY and SVGEGT. The DNA of the CDR3 is TGTGCCAGCAGTTACTCGGGGGGGGCCTCGGATACGCAGTATTTT. Its protein is CASSYSGGASDTQYF.

The V and J genes are TRBV3-1 (or the pseudogene TRBV3-2) and TRBJ2-3; the D gene is possibly TRBD2 (6 bases). CDR3 size: 15 residues. The V gene lost 1 base and the J gene lost 0 bases, with 8 bases spanning the gap. Per germline, CDR1 LGHDT and CDR2 YNNKEL (reference sequence). CDR3 bases: TGTGCCAGCAGCCAAGGGGGGGATAGCACAGATACGCAGTATTTT. The encoded protein is CASSQGGDSTDTQYF.

This chain uses TRBV5-1 with TRBJ1-2, with a weak D call TRBD1 (5 bases). The CDR3 has 13 residues. The germline CDR1 and CDR2 sequences are SGHRS and YFSETQ. V lost 2 bases, J lost 7 bases, and 12 bases lay in between. The CDR3 nucleotides read TGCGCCAGCAGCTTTGAGACAGATAGTGGCTACACCTTC. This gives the protein CASSFETDSGYTF.

This chain links TRBV5-1 with TRBJ2-2, with 9 nucleotides matching TRBD2. Germline CDR1 is SGHRS and CDR2 is YFSETQ. This CDR3 comprises 16 residues. With V trimmed by 3 bases and J by 3 bases, 6 bases remained unmatched. Here the CDR3 reads CASSYLAGEDTGELFF. The CDR3 nucleotides read TGCGCCAGCAGCTACTTAGCGGGGGAGGACACCGGGGAGCTGTTTTTT. Together with reference TRBV5-1 and TRBJ2-2, the CDR3 gives the full variable domain: KAGVTQTPRYLIKTRGQQVTLSCSPISGHRSVSWYQQTPGQGLQFLFEYFSETQRNKGNFPGRFSGRQFSNSRSEMNVSTLELGDSALYLCASSYLAGEDTGELFFGEGSRLTVL.

The chain recombines TRBV19 with TRBJ1-3; TRBD1 agrees at 7 bases. The CDR3 sequence is 14 residues long. The V and J ends lost 6 bases and 4 bases, in that order; junction bases with no gene match: 6. Germline lookup yields CDR1 LNHDA and CDR2 SQIVND (reference sequence). DNA for the CDR3: TGTGCCAGTAGGATGGACAGGCGCGGAAACACCATATATTTT. Translating gives CASRMDRRGNTIYF.

The chain is built from TRBV14 and TRBJ2-7, with 7 bases identical to TRBD1. In germline, CDR1 is SGHDN, CDR2 FVKESK. Trimming removed 4 bases from V and 0 bases from J; junction bases left unmatched: 3. This CDR3 region has 14 residues. The CDR3 bases are TGTGCCAGCAGCCCGGACAGGTTCTCCTACGAGCAGTACTTC. Translating it yields CASSPDRFSYEQYF.

J is TRBJ1-6 and V is TRBV30, with a tentative D call TRBD1 (5 bases). The CDR3 is made up of 14 amino acids. V was pared by 2 bases and J by 6 bases, with 11 bases between. Germline V gives CDR1 GTSNPN, CDR2 SVGIG (reference sequence). For the CDR3, the DNA is TGTGCCTGGAGTTGGGGCCCCAGTAATTCACCCCTCCACTTT. Translation: CAWSWGPSNSPLHF.

The chain employs TRBV5-6 and TRBJ1-1; 7 positions match TRBD1. Germline CDR1 reads SGHDT; CDR2 reads YYEEEE. The CDR3 contains 15 residues. Trimming removed 4 bases from V and 0 bases from J; junction bases left unmatched: 6. The CDR3, as DNA: TGTGCCAGCAGCCCAAGGGACAGTTTGAACACTGAAGCTTTCTTT. Its translation is CASSPRDSLNTEAFF.

This chain joins TRBV6-6 and TRBJ1-1; D perhaps matches TRBD1 (5 bases). Germline values: CDR1 MNHNY, CDR2 SVGAGI (reference sequence). The V gene lost 2 bases and the J gene lost 1 base, with 8 bases spanning the gap. CDR3 length: 14 residues. The CDR3 coding sequence is TGTGCCAGCAGTTACCCCGACAGGAACACTGAAGCTTTCTTT. Protein sequence: CASSYPDRNTEAFF.

The chain couples TRBV11-2 to TRBJ1-2; tentative D call: TRBD1 (5 bases). V was cut by 5 bases and J by 4 bases, with 14 bases left in between. CDR3 size: 14 residues. Germline CDR1 and CDR2: SGHAT and FQNNGV. In DNA, the CDR3 is TGTGCCAGCAGCCCCGGACATTTGATCTATGGCTACACCTTC. The encoded protein is CASSPGHLIYGYTF.

This clone was detected once. V is TRBV29-1 and J is TRBJ1-1; a possible D gene is TRBD1 (6 bases). Per the germline V gene, CDR1 is SQVTM and CDR2 is ANQGSEA. The CDR3 has 13 residues. V was pared by 4 bases and J by 7 bases, with 16 bases between. In DNA form, the CDR3 reads TGCAGCGTTGTCGAGGGGGGGGACGGTGAAGCTTTCTTT. It codes for CSVVEGGDGEAFF. The full variable domain, rest sourced from reference TRBV29-1 and TRBJ1-1, is SAVISQKPSRDICQRGTSLTIQCQVDSQVTMMFWYRQQPGQSLTLIATANQGSEATYESGFVIDKFPISRPNLTFSTLTVSNMSPEDSSIYLCSVVEGGDGEAFFGQGTRLTVV.

This clone was seen just once. The V and J genes are TRBV7-2 and TRBJ1-2; 7 bases fit TRBD1. This CDR3 is built from 16 residues. Germline loops: CDR1 SGHTA, CDR2 FQGNSA. The V and J ends lost 5 bases and 8 bases, in that order; junction bases with no gene match: 17. CDR3 residues: CASSPPATGKVGGYTF. CDR3 nucleotide sequence: TGTGCCAGCAGCCCCCCCGCGACAGGGAAGGTAGGGGGCTACACCTTC.

This sequence joins TRBV9 and TRBJ2-5; D is possibly TRBD1 (6 bases). The V end lost 3 bases, the J end lost 2 bases, and 11 bases lay between the germline ends. The CDR3 totals 14 residues. Germline V gene data show CDR1 as SGDLS and CDR2 as YYNGEE. In nucleotides, the CDR3 is TGTGCCAGCAGCGCCGGACAGCTACAAGAGACCCAGTACTTC. The encoded protein is CASSAGQLQETQYF.

The genes are TRBV10-3 and TRBJ1-5; D is unresolved. Trimming cost V 2 bases and J 6 bases, with 5 bases left between them. The CDR3 is 12 amino acids. The germline gives CDR1 ENHRY, CDR2 SYGVKD. The CDR3 DNA sequence: TGTGCCATCAGTGAGGGGAGTCAGCCCCAGCATTTT. It yields the protein CAISEGSQPQHF.

V gene TRBV19 combines with J gene TRBJ1-5, with 8 bases aligning to TRBD1. This CDR3 has 15 amino acids. V lost 5 bases to trimming and J lost 2 bases; unmatched junction nucleotides: 5. Germline CDR1 is LNHDA and CDR2 is SQIVND (reference sequence). CDR3 nucleotides: TGTGCCAGTAGTTTCCCACAGGGGGGCAATCAGCCCCAGCATTTT. It translates to CASSFPQGGNQPQHF. Full variable domain (missing parts from reference TRBV19 and TRBJ1-5): DGGITQSPKYLFRKEGQNVTLSCEQNLNHDAMYWYRQDPGQGLRLIYYSQIVNDFQKGDIAEGYSVSREKKESFPLTVTSAQKNPTAFYLCASSFPQGGNQPQHFGDGTRLSIL.

The V gene is TRBV2, the J gene TRBJ2-5; 8 bases map to TRBD2. With V trimmed by 4 bases and J by 3 bases, 7 bases remained unmatched. The germline V gene has CDR1 SNHLY and CDR2 FYNNEI. This CDR3 is built from 15 residues. The CDR3 region is CASSGSGAGEETQYF. The CDR3 nucleotides are TGTGCCAGCAGTGGTAGCGGGGCCGGGGAAGAGACCCAGTACTTC.

The rearrangement joins TRBV6-4 to TRBJ1-6; D perhaps matches TRBD1 (6 bases). The germline CDR1 and CDR2 sequences are MRHNA and SNTAGT. The CDR3 consists of 14 residues. V lost 10 bases, J lost 2 bases, and 12 bases lay in between. CDR3 sequence: CATETGTYNSPLHF. CDR3 in DNA: TGTGCCACAGAGACAGGAACCTATAATTCACCCCTCCACTTT.

The rearrangement uses TRBV5-1 and TRBJ1-1, with D possibly matching TRBD1 (6 bases). Germline CDR1 reads SGHRS; CDR2 reads YFSETQ. The V and J ends lost 0 bases and 6 bases respectively, with 18 bases between them. The CDR3 totals 16 residues. CDR3 nucleotide sequence: TGCGCCAGCAGCTTGGACCCCAACAGGGTGGGGCCTGAAGCTTTCTTT. It is translated as CASSLDPNRVGPEAFF.

The chain is built from TRBV28 and TRBJ1-2; D perhaps matches TRBD1 (5 bases). Germline V gives CDR1 MDHEN, CDR2 SYDVKM. Trimming removed 4 bases from V and 5 bases from J, with 20 bases in between. The CDR3 sequence is 16 residues long. For the CDR3, the DNA is TGTGCCAGCAGTTCCCATGACGGCGGGGGTGGGTATGGCTACACCTTC. Encoded protein: CASSSHDGGGGYGYTF.

This clone was picked up one time. This chain links TRBV7-2 with TRBJ2-5; a weak D match, TRBD2 (6 bases). V lost 5 bases to trimming and J lost 9 bases, with 19 bases between them. The CDR3 is 14 amino acids. Germline V lookup: CDR1 SGHTA, CDR2 FQGNSA. The CDR3 is CASSLRVSGAAQYF. In DNA, the CDR3 is TGTGCCAGCAGCCTACGGGTTAGCGGAGCTGCCCAGTACTTC.

V and J are TRBV5-5 and TRBJ1-6; 7 bases are shared with TRBD1. The CDR3 has 16 residues. The V gene end was trimmed by 0 bases and the J gene end by 6 bases; junction bases not matched to a gene: 6. CDR1 is SGHKS, CDR2 YYEKEE, per germline (reference sequence). CDR3 sequence reads: CASSLESTGSNSPLHF. In DNA, the CDR3 is TGTGCCAGCAGCTTGGAATCGACAGGGTCTAATTCACCCCTCCACTTT.

The rearrangement uses TRBV11-2 and TRBJ1-1, with 7 bases that match TRBD1. V lost 7 bases to trimming and J lost 0 bases; unmatched junction nucleotides: 14. CDR3 length equals 17 residues. Per germline, CDR1 SGHAT and CDR2 FQNNGV. DNA for the CDR3: TGTGCCAGCACTTTGGGGCTTTGGGGGACAGTGAACACTGAAGCTTTCTTT. Translation: CASTLGLWGTVNTEAFF.

The chain is built from TRBV29-1 and TRBJ2-3; TRBD2 aligns across 8 bases. V lost 2 bases to trimming and J lost 4 bases; unmatched junction nucleotides: 8. The CDR3 is 15 amino acids. The germline CDR1 and CDR2 sequences are SQVTM and ANQGSEA. The chain's CDR3 is CSVERGLGGADTQYF. In nucleotides, the CDR3 is TGCAGCGTTGAAAGGGGTCTCGGGGGGGCAGATACGCAGTATTTT.

The chain combines TRBV4-2 with TRBJ2-7, with 8 bases matching TRBD1. The CDR3 covers 15 residues. Germline V gene data show CDR1 as LGHNA and CDR2 as YNFKEQ. Germline trimming cut 4 bases from V and 1 base from J; bases unmatched to any gene: 6. The CDR3 region is CASSPGQGPSYEQYF. The CDR3 DNA sequence: TGTGCCAGCAGCCCTGGACAGGGTCCTTCCTACGAGCAGTACTTC.

The chain has TRBV5-1 and TRBJ1-2, with 10 bases matching TRBD1. The germline CDR1 and CDR2 sequences are SGHRS and YFSETQ. J was trimmed by 10 bases and V by 4 bases; bases with no gene match: 10. The CDR3 is 14 residues long. The CDR3 reads CASSNDRGRTDYTF. As DNA, the CDR3 is TGCGCCAGCAGCAACGACAGGGGGCGGACCGACTACACCTTC.

This clone was seen a handful of times. The chain carries TRBV4-1 and TRBJ1-4; 7 bases line up with TRBD1. Trimming at V came to 0 bases and at J to 6 bases, leaving 7 bases not matched to a gene. Per the germline V gene, CDR1 is MGHRA and CDR2 is YSYEKL. The CDR3 consists of 16 residues. The CDR3 DNA is TGCGCCAGCAGCCAAGAGGGGGGACAGCTTCATGAAAAACTGTTTTTT. It encodes CASSQEGGQLHEKLFF.

This chain connects TRBV5-1 to TRBJ2-7; 7 nucleotides align to TRBD2. From germline, CDR1 is SGHRS and CDR2 YFSETQ. V shed 3 bases and J 7 bases; nucleotides not matched to a gene: 7. CDR3 length equals 13 residues. CDR3 nucleotides: TGCGCCAGCAGCTCGGGGGGTGCAAAGGAGCAGTACTTC. It yields the protein CASSSGGAKEQYF. The whole variable domain, filled in from reference TRBV5-1 and TRBJ2-7, reads KAGVTQTPRYLIKTRGQQVTLSCSPISGHRSVSWYQQTPGQGLQFLFEYFSETQRNKGNFPGRFSGRQFSNSRSEMNVSTLELGDSALYLCASSSGGAKEQYFGPGTRLTVT.